Following are 11 T cell receptor beta chains from one sample sequenced in a study of prognosis after radiotherapy for stage I lung cancer. Genomic DNA served as the source from which two-round multiplex PCR generated TCR beta CDR3 amplicons. Primers were specific to each TRBV and TRBJ gene in first-round PCR. Each CDR3 protein gets one entry after TCRdb re-called the multiplex PCR reads with MiXCR. In the table there are 51,000 or so distinct CDR3 sequences, around a third of which are singletons. Specimen: PBMCs, collected before or after stereotactic body radiation therapy (not recorded which). The receptors shown here come from a donor at least 50 years old with non-small cell lung cancer.

This clonotype has a count of ten or more. The chain employs TRBV15 and TRBJ1-2; D possibly corresponds to TRBD1 (5 bases). Per germline, CDR1 LNHNV and CDR2 YYDKDF (reference sequence). The CDR3 extends over 15 amino acids. V gave up 4 bases and J gave up 6 bases, with 18 bases separating them. The CDR3 DNA reads TGTGCCACCAGCACGGCCGGGGGTATTATCCATGGCTACACCTTC. Its protein product is CATSTAGGIIHGYTF.

V usage is TRBV28 and J usage is TRBJ2-7; D gene uncertain. Germline CDR1 reads MDHEN; CDR2 reads SYDVKM. This CDR3 is built from 13 residues. Trimming removed 10 bases at V and 4 bases at J, with 17 bases between. In DNA, the CDR3 is TGTGCCACCTGTAAGGACGACGATTACGAGCAGTACTTC. Amino acid sequence: CATCKDDDYEQYF. The full variable domain, in which reference TRBV28 and TRBJ2-7 provide the parts outside the CDR3, is DVKVTQSSRYLVKRTGEKVFLECVQDMDHENMFWYRQDPGLGLRLIYFSYDVKMKEKGDIPEGYSVSREKKERFSLILESASTNQTSMYLCATCKDDDYEQYFGPGTRLTVT.

Note on this clonotype: It is likely a read error: a sequence one base away is far more abundant. The genes are TRBV6-6 and TRBJ1-5; no clear D gene. Germline-derived CDR1 and CDR2 are MNHNY and SVGAGI (reference sequence). The CDR3 sequence is 13 residues long. V lost 1 base and J 5 bases, leaving 6 bases between the germline ends. As DNA, the CDR3 is TGTGCCAGCAGTTACTGGGCCGATCAGCCCCAGCATTTT. It codes for CASSYWADQPQHF.

This clonotype showed up many times. The chain employs TRBV12-3 or TRBV12-4 and TRBJ2-1; 11 bases align to TRBD1. Trimming removed 6 bases from V and 7 bases from J; junction bases left unmatched: 8. This CDR3 is built from 15 residues. DNA of the CDR3: TGTGCCAGCAGGCCCTCGGGACAGGGGGGGAATGAGCAGTTCTTC. It yields the protein CASRPSGQGGNEQFF.

The chain employs TRBV9 and TRBJ1-1; D is unresolved. The V end lost 0 bases, the J end lost 0 bases, and 9 bases lay between the germline ends. This CDR3 has 15 amino acids. Germline V CDR1 and CDR2: SGDLS, YYNGEE. The chain's CDR3 is CASSVGDTMNTEAFF. As DNA, the CDR3 is TGTGCCAGCAGCGTAGGGGATACCATGAACACTGAAGCTTTCTTT.

In this sample, this clonotype turned up many times. V gene TRBV9 combines with J gene TRBJ2-7, with TRBD2 matching 8 bases. This CDR3 comprises 14 residues. Trimming removed 7 bases from V and 0 bases from J; junction bases left unmatched: 6. Germline assignment: CDR1 SGDLS and CDR2 YYNGEE. This CDR3 reads CASPTAGVSYEQYF. CDR3 nucleotides: TGTGCCAGCCCTACAGCGGGGGTCTCCTACGAGCAGTACTTC.

Remarks on this clonotype: With a much larger clone just one base away, this may be a read error. The V gene is TRBV28, the J gene TRBJ2-5; D is perhaps TRBD1 or TRBD2 (6 bases each). Between the trimmed V and J ends, which lost 9 bases and 10 bases, there was a span of 18 bases. The CDR3 is 12 amino acids. Germline-derived CDR1 and CDR2 are MDHEN and SYDVKM. This CDR3 reads CASRQGRKNQYF. As DNA, the CDR3 is TGTGCCAGTCGTCAGGGGAGGAAGAACCAGTACTTC.

This clonotype came up many times. The chain recombines TRBV27 with TRBJ1-4; D is uncertain. CDR1 and CDR2 (germline): MNHEY, SMNVEV (reference sequence). The CDR3 is 13 amino acids. V was trimmed by 2 bases and J by 8 bases, leaving 9 bases between them. The CDR3 bases are TGTGCCAGCAGTTTAAACCGTGTAGAAAAACTGTTTTTT. Protein product: CASSLNRVEKLFF.

This clonotype was counted many times. CDR3 region: CASSISGEKNTEAFF. CDR3 DNA sequence: TGTGCCAGCAGTATCTCAGGGGAGAAGAACACTGAAGCTTTCTTT. The J gene is TRBJ1-1, the V gene TRBV6-1; tentative D call: TRBD1 (6 bases). The V end lost 5 bases, the J end lost 1 base, and 14 bases lay between the germline ends. Germline CDR1 is MNHNS and CDR2 is SASEGT. This CDR3 has 15 residues.

This chain uses TRBV19 with TRBJ2-2; D may be TRBD1 or TRBD2 (5 bases each). Trimming took off 2 bases at V and 10 bases at J, with 26 bases between the two ends. Germline V gene lookup returns CDR1 LNHDA and CDR2 SQIVND (reference sequence). CDR3 size: 18 residues. CDR3 loop: CASSIRFGSGWDLVELFF. The CDR3 DNA reads TGTGCCAGTAGTATAAGGTTCGGTTCAGGGTGGGACCTCGTGGAGCTGTTTTTT.

This clonotype has only a few counts. With a much larger clone just one base away, this may be a read error. The V call is TRBV6-5, the J call TRBJ1-1, with 9 bases lining up with TRBD1. The CDR3 totals 19 residues. Per the germline V gene, CDR1 is MNHEY and CDR2 is SVGAGI. Unmatched junction bases numbered 14, after V lost 0 bases and J lost 3 bases. The CDR3 nucleotides are TGTGCCAGCAGTTACTCGCGCCATCAAGGCTACAGGGGGCACACTGAAGCTTTCTTT. Amino acids: CASSYSRHQGYRGHTEAFF.